This passage covers 18 T cell receptor beta chains from one sample sequenced in a study of identifying expanded T cells in peripheral blood. Clones were sequenced by immunoSEQ multiplex PCR, and TCRdb holds only the in-frame ones, with some missing. The repertoire holds approximately 83,000 clones, with approximately 84% as singletons. Sequencing used blood. These receptors were collected from a person between 18 and 75 years old in good health.

The chain joins TRBV19 to TRBJ2-6; weak D call: TRBD2 (6 bases). With 6 bases removed from V and 0 bases from J, the gap between germline ends came to 15 bases. The CDR3 runs to 17 residues. Germline CDR1 LNHDA, CDR2 SQIVND (reference sequence). The CDR3 bases are TGTGCCAGTAGCCAGGCCCACGGGAGCTCTGGGGCCAACGTCCTGACTTTC. Its translation is CASSQAHGSSGANVLTF. The full variable domain, with the rest looked up from reference TRBV19 and TRBJ2-6, is DGGITQSPKYLFRKEGQNVTLSCEQNLNHDAMYWYRQDPGQGLRLIYYSQIVNDFQKGDIAEGYSVSREKKESFPLTVTSAQKNPTAFYLCASSQAHGSSGANVLTFGAGSRLTVL.

The chain links TRBV7-2 to TRBJ1-5, with D unclear. Trimming left V 5 bases short and J 3 bases short, with 11 bases between. Germline values: CDR1 SGHTA, CDR2 FQGNSA. This CDR3 is built from 14 residues. CDR3: CASSPRAPNQPQHF. In DNA, the CDR3 is TGTGCCAGCAGCCCCCGGGCCCCCAATCAGCCCCAGCATTTT.

The V gene is TRBV30, the J gene TRBJ1-1; D is unresolved. CDR1 is GTSNPN and CDR2 is SVGIG in the germline V gene (reference sequence). The V gene lost 4 bases and the J gene lost 2 bases, with 14 bases spanning the gap. The CDR3 length is 14 residues. Here the CDR3 DNA reads TGTGCCTGGATGGGTTTGCGGACTAACACTGAAGCTTTCTTT. Translated: CAWMGLRTNTEAFF.

This chain joins TRBV15 and TRBJ2-1, with a weak D call TRBD1 (5 bases). The V gene lost 1 base and the J gene lost 3 bases, with 7 bases spanning the gap. Germline assignment: CDR1 LNHNV and CDR2 YYDKDF (reference sequence). CDR3 length: 14 residues. This CDR3 is CATSRGQGYNEQFF. CDR3 DNA: TGTGCCACCAGCAGAGGCCAGGGCTACAATGAGCAGTTCTTC. The full variable domain, rest sourced from reference TRBV15 and TRBJ2-1, is DAMVIQNPRYQVTQFGKPVTLSCSQTLNHNVMYWYQQKSSQAPKLLFHYYDKDFNNEADTPDNFQSRRPNTSFCFLDIRSPGLGDTAMYLCATSRGQGYNEQFFGPGTRLTVL.

The chain is built from TRBV5-1 and TRBJ2-2; D not resolved. Trimming removed 0 bases at V and 3 bases at J, with 6 bases between. Germline values: CDR1 SGHRS, CDR2 YFSETQ. This CDR3 spans 14 amino acids. This CDR3 reads CASSLDSYTGELFF. The CDR3 region has the DNA TGCGCCAGCAGCTTGGACAGTTACACCGGGGAGCTGTTTTTT.

The genes are TRBV11-3 and TRBJ2-1; D may be TRBD1 or TRBD2 (5 bases each). The V end was cut by 5 bases, the J end by 3 bases, with 20 bases between. CDR3 length: 17 residues. Germline V gives CDR1 SGHNT, CDR2 YENEEA. As DNA, the CDR3 is TGTGCCAGCAGCCATGGGCACCCGGGGCTCGGCTACAATGAGCAGTTCTTC. This encodes CASSHGHPGLGYNEQFF.

This clone occurred a few times. V and J are TRBV2 and TRBJ1-1; no reliable D call. Germline CDR1 SNHLY, CDR2 FYNNEI. The V gene lost 3 bases and the J gene lost 3 bases, with 17 bases spanning the gap. The CDR3 is 16 amino acids. In nucleotides, the CDR3 is TGTGCCAGCAGTGATGGGTTGAGTCGGGTGTACACTGAAGCTTTCTTT. Residues: CASSDGLSRVYTEAFF.

The V and J genes are TRBV10-1 and TRBJ2-7, with 8 positions matching TRBD1. Germline V gene data show CDR1 as WNHNN and CDR2 as SYGVQD (reference sequence). The V gene end was trimmed by 6 bases and the J gene end by 4 bases; junction bases not matched to a gene: 17. This CDR3 region has 17 residues. Here the CDR3 DNA reads TGCGCCAGCAGCTCCCATCTTCGGGACAGGCGGACGTACGAGCAGTACTTC. It codes for CASSSHLRDRRTYEQYF.

The rearrangement joins TRBV6-5 to TRBJ1-1; D unresolved. This CDR3 contains 14 residues. Germline V gives CDR1 MNHEY, CDR2 SVGAGI. V lost 0 bases to trimming and J lost 11 bases, with 16 bases between them. The CDR3 loop reads CASSYSLRDLAAFF. As DNA, the CDR3 is TGTGCCAGCAGTTACTCACTCCGGGATCTTGCGGCTTTCTTT.

CDR3 nucleotides: TGTGCCAGCAGCCCTTTACAGGGGAGGGACGAGCAGTACTTC. Translation: CASSPLQGRDEQYF. The V gene is TRBV11-2, the J gene TRBJ2-7; D may correspond to TRBD1 or TRBD2 (7 bases each). CDR1 and CDR2 from the germline V gene are SGHAT and FQNNGV. There are 14 residues in the CDR3. The V end was cut by 5 bases, the J end by 5 bases, with 16 bases between. Full variable domain (missing parts from reference TRBV11-2 and TRBJ2-7): EAGVAQSPRYKIIEKRQSVAFWCNPISGHATLYWYQQILGQGPKLLIQFQNNGVVDDSQLPKDRFSAERLKGVDSTLKIQPAKLEDSAVYLCASSPLQGRDEQYFGPGTRLTVT.

V is TRBV6-1 and J is TRBJ1-2, with TRBD1 matching 8 bases. CDR3 length: 13 amino acids. V lost 9 bases to trimming and J lost 4 bases; unmatched junction nucleotides: 7. CDR1 and CDR2 from the germline V gene are MNHNS and SASEGT. The CDR3: CASTTGEGYGYTF. The CDR3 DNA follows: TGTGCCAGTACGACAGGGGAAGGCTATGGCTACACCTTC.

The V call is TRBV2, the J call TRBJ1-2; TRBD1 might be the D (5 bases). V was trimmed by 9 bases and J by 8 bases, leaving 19 bases between them. Germline V CDR1 and CDR2: SNHLY, FYNNEI. CDR3 size: 13 residues. CDR3 bases: TGTGCCAGGGGTCAGGGCCGTGGTTGGGGCTACACCTTC. This translates into CARGQGRGWGYTF.

The chain couples TRBV29-1 to TRBJ2-5; TRBD1 or TRBD2 may be the D gene (5 bases each). The CDR3 has 13 residues. Germline V lookup: CDR1 SQVTM, CDR2 ANQGSEA. Trimming left V 5 bases short and J 2 bases short, with 12 bases between. This chain's CDR3 is CSVMSGTQETQYF. In DNA form, the CDR3 reads TGCAGCGTTATGTCCGGGACGCAAGAGACCCAGTACTTC.

The genes are TRBV25-1 and TRBJ1-2, with D perhaps TRBD1 (6 bases). Germline assignment: CDR1 MGHDK and CDR2 SYGVNS. Trimming removed 11 bases at V and 4 bases at J, with 14 bases between. The CDR3 extends over 12 amino acids. The CDR3 DNA is TGTGCCGTTCATGCGACAGGCTATGGCTACACCTTC. Translated: CAVHATGYGYTF.

CDR3 coding DNA: TGTGCCAGCAGCCTAGTCCCCCCCGGGGAGCTGTTTTTT. It codes for CASSLVPPGELFF. The V and J genes are TRBV9 and TRBJ2-2; D uncertain. V was cut by 4 bases and J by 6 bases, with 10 bases left in between. CDR3 length equals 13 residues. CDR1 and CDR2 (germline): SGDLS, YYNGEE.

The chain employs TRBV5-6 and TRBJ1-1; D unresolved. Trimming took off 5 bases at V and 10 bases at J, with 12 bases between the two ends. Germline values: CDR1 SGHDT, CDR2 YYEEEE. There are 11 residues in the CDR3. The CDR3 DNA follows: TGTGCCAGCAGTTTTGGACCTACAGCTTTCTTT. It codes for CASSFGPTAFF.

The rearrangement uses TRBV7-8 and TRBJ2-2; D unclear. Germline V gene data show CDR1 as SGHVS and CDR2 as FQNEAQ. Trimming took 5 bases from V and 4 from J, leaving 8 bases between them. The CDR3 runs 13 residues. The CDR3: CASSPQPTGELFF. In nucleotides, the CDR3 is TGTGCCAGCAGCCCTCAGCCCACCGGGGAGCTGTTTTTT.

This clone has just a few counts. The V gene is TRBV30, the J gene TRBJ1-2; unclear D gene. The CDR3 spans 11 residues. Trimming stripped 8 bases from V and 2 bases from J, with 9 bases between. Per the germline V gene, CDR1 is GTSNPN and CDR2 is SVGIG (reference sequence). The DNA for the CDR3 is TGTGCCCGGCGGGTCAACTATGGCTACACCTTC. Amino acids: CARRVNYGYTF.